By share, the clone carrying this TCR beta chain ranks as medium-sized. Its antigen is as yet unknown. The data originate from a study of cytomegalovirus exposure and HLA in healthy donors. V dropped 7 bases and J dropped 6 bases, with 10 bases sitting between them. There are 13 residues in the CDR3. The germline V gene has CDR1 SNHLY and CDR2 FYNNEI. Measured with immunoSEQ multiplex PCR; TCRdb has only the in-frame clones, and not every one. The table lists tens of thousands of clones, more than 70% of them singletons. General study findings and limits: Researchers counted 150 to 200 TCR beta chains as cytomegalovirus-associated. According to reports, the classifier identified cytomegalovirus status with high specificity and sensitivity.

The sequenced sample consisted of PBMCs. This clonotype was obtained from a woman between 18 and 29 years old in good health and CMV-seronegative. This sequence joins TRBV2 and TRBJ1-6; possibly TRBD1 for D (6 bases). Here the CDR3 reads CASTGQPNSPLHF. The DNA for the CDR3 is TGTGCCAGCACCGGACAGCCTAATTCACCCCTCCACTTT.